Each of the 28 T cell receptor beta chains below was sequenced from the same sample in a study of blood T cells in healthy people across ages. Combining a sample-barcoded 5' primer with a J-beta primer mix, a second PCR ran for roughly 7 to 12 cycles. Each CDR3 protein gets one entry after TCRdb re-called the 5' RACE reads with MiXCR. The sample has roughly 1.6 million distinct CDR3 sequences; around 35% are singletons. The sequencing input was blood. All receptors derive from a woman aged 25 to 39 in good health.

The chain joins TRBV12-3 or TRBV12-4 to TRBJ2-3, with D uncertain. The V end was cut by 3 bases, the J end by 4 bases, with 14 bases between. This CDR3 contains 15 residues. The CDR3 DNA reads TGTGCCAGCAGTTTTGGCGCGGTGGGCGCAGATACGCAGTATTTT. Amino acid sequence: CASSFGAVGADTQYF.

The gene calls are TRBV27 and TRBJ1-3; D possibly corresponds to TRBD1 (6 bases). Per the germline V gene, CDR1 is MNHEY and CDR2 is SMNVEV (reference sequence). This CDR3 contains 15 residues. Trimming pared 8 bases from V and 4 bases from J, leaving 18 bases between. The CDR3 loop reads CASQVAGGPGNTIYF. CDR3 in DNA: TGTGCCAGCCAAGTGGCGGGGGGGCCGGGAAACACCATATATTTT.

V usage is TRBV19 and J usage is TRBJ2-4, with 8 bases fitting TRBD1. The last part of the DNA fits TRBJ2-7 better; the J call may be wrong. The CDR3 is made up of 15 amino acids. CDR1 and CDR2 (germline): LNHDA, SQIVND (reference sequence). The CDR3 DNA follows: TGTGCCAGTACCCAAACCGGGACAGGTCGCTACGAGCAGTACTTC. It specifies CASTQTGTGRYEQYF.

This clonotype was seen more than once but under ten times. This rearrangement joins TRBV12-3 or TRBV12-4 to TRBJ2-5, with D perhaps TRBD1 or TRBD2 (5 bases each). This CDR3 is 12 amino acids long. V lost 7 bases and J lost 5, with 11 bases in between. CDR3 sequence reads: CASTGTRETQYF. CDR3 nucleotide sequence: TGTGCCAGCACCGGGACCCGGGAGACCCAGTACTTC.

This chain links TRBV7-9 with TRBJ2-5, with TRBD2 identical over 8 bases. With V trimmed by 3 bases and J by 2 bases, 8 bases remained unmatched. The CDR3 runs 16 residues. Germline values: CDR1 SEHNR, CDR2 FQNEAQ (reference sequence). The CDR3 protein is CASSFGGGSSQETQYF. DNA for the CDR3: TGTGCCAGCAGCTTTGGCGGGGGGTCGTCTCAAGAGACCCAGTACTTC.

This clonotype was picked up a small number of times. This chain joins TRBV7-9 and TRBJ1-2, with a possible D match to TRBD1 (5 bases). V lost 6 bases to trimming and J lost 6 bases, with 20 bases between them. CDR1 is SEHNR and CDR2 is FQNEAQ in the germline V gene (reference sequence). The CDR3 is 15 residues long. The DNA of the CDR3 is TGTGCCAGCAGACCGGATACCCAAGGGACCCATGGCTACACCTTC. As protein: CASRPDTQGTHGYTF.

A remark on this clonotype: Since a much larger clone is just one base distant, this may be a read error. The chain uses TRBV7-3 and TRBJ2-2; D gene ambiguous. Germline values: CDR1 SGHTA, CDR2 FQGTGA. Trimming pared 1 base from V and 6 bases from J, leaving 3 bases between. The CDR3 has 12 amino acids. The CDR3 DNA follows: TGTGCCAGCAGCTTAAACGCCGGGGAGCTGTTTTTT. It specifies CASSLNAGELFF.

J is TRBJ2-3 and V is TRBV11-2; D unresolved. The CDR3 is 12 residues long. Germline V lookup: CDR1 SGHAT, CDR2 FQNNGV. The V and J ends lost 5 bases and 6 bases respectively, with 9 bases between them. The chain's CDR3 is CASSHRVDTQYF. DNA of the CDR3: TGTGCCAGCAGCCACCGGGTGGATACGCAGTATTTT.

The V and J genes are TRBV2 and TRBJ2-7; D is possibly TRBD1 (6 bases). The germline V and J ends were trimmed by 7 bases and 6 bases, with 16 bases remaining between them. Germline-derived CDR1 and CDR2 are SNHLY and FYNNEI. The CDR3 loop spans 13 amino acids. CDR3 sequence (DNA): TGTGCCAGCAACTCCCTGGACAGCGGCGAGCAGTACTTC. Its protein is CASNSLDSGEQYF. The full variable domain, completed using reference TRBV2 and TRBJ2-7, is EPEVTQTPSHQVTQMGQEVILRCVPISNHLYFYWYRQILGQKVEFLVSFYNNEISEKSEIFDDQFSVERPDGSNFTLKIRSTKLEDSAMYFCASNSLDSGEQYFGPGTRLTVT.

This clonotype was seen a handful of times. The chain combines TRBV5-1 with TRBJ1-1; D gene unclear. Germline CDR1 SGHRS, CDR2 YFSETQ. CDR3 length equals 15 residues. Trimming cost V 0 bases and J 0 bases, with 9 bases left between them. CDR3 sequence (DNA): TGCGCCAGCAGCTTGGCCCCAGCCGTGAACACTGAAGCTTTCTTT. This gives the protein CASSLAPAVNTEAFF.

This chain links TRBV20-1 with TRBJ2-5; 8 bases fit TRBD1. The J call may be incorrect, as the DNA end agrees better with TRBJ2-7. Per germline, CDR1 DFQATT and CDR2 SNEGSKA (reference sequence). This CDR3 spans 14 amino acids. CDR3 loop: CSASPDTGGYEQYF. Here the CDR3 DNA reads TGCAGTGCTAGTCCTGACACAGGGGGCTACGAGCAGTACTTC.

Many counts were recorded for this clonotype. V usage is TRBV7-9 and J usage is TRBJ2-1; 8 bases are shared with TRBD2. This CDR3 has 15 amino acids. The V segment lost 0 bases and the J segment 4 bases; nucleotides outside the gene matches: 2. Per the germline V gene, CDR1 is SEHNR and CDR2 is FQNEAQ (reference sequence). As DNA, the CDR3 is TGTGCCAGCAGCTTAGCAGCGGGAGCGTACAATGAGCAGTTCTTC. Its translation is CASSLAAGAYNEQFF.

In this sample, this clonotype turned up a few times. This could be a read error, since a much larger clone is one nucleotide away. The gene calls are TRBV7-2 and TRBJ2-1; possibly TRBD2 for D (7 bases). CDR3 length: 18 residues. Germline V lookup: CDR1 SGHTA, CDR2 FQGNSA. The V end lost 0 bases, the J end lost 6 bases, and 21 bases lay between the germline ends. CDR3 in DNA: TGTGCCAGCAGCTTAGCCAGTCCCATGGGGGGGCCCTTCAATGAGCAGTTCTTC. Translation: CASSLASPMGGPFNEQFF. Together with reference TRBV7-2 and TRBJ2-1, the CDR3 gives the full variable domain: GAGVSQSPSNKVTEKGKDVELRCDPISGHTALYWYRQSLGQGLEFLIYFQGNSAPDKSGLPSDRFSAERTGGSVSTLTIQRTQQEDSAVYLCASSLASPMGGPFNEQFFGPGTRLTVL.

The chain recombines TRBV27 with TRBJ2-1; D may match TRBD1 or TRBD2 (5 bases each). This CDR3 has 17 residues. Germline CDR1 MNHEY, CDR2 SMNVEV (reference sequence). V was shortened by 5 bases and J by 8 bases, with 25 bases between the two germline ends. This CDR3 is CASSGVPGRNLVDEQFF. Here the CDR3 DNA reads TGTGCCAGCAGTGGAGTGCCGGGGCGGAACCTTGTCGATGAGCAGTTCTTC.

The chain is built from TRBV20-1 and TRBJ1-6; 7 bases are shared with TRBD1. Germline trimming cut 4 bases from V and 10 bases from J; bases unmatched to any gene: 7. The CDR3 contains 13 residues. CDR1 DFQATT and CDR2 SNEGSKA come from the germline V gene (reference sequence). The CDR3 sequence: CSATGTARSPLHF. In DNA, the CDR3 is TGCAGTGCTACGGGGACAGCGAGGTCACCCCTCCACTTT.

This chain joins TRBV12-3 or TRBV12-4 and TRBJ2-2, with TRBD2 as a possible D gene (6 bases). This CDR3 is built from 16 residues. Trimming cost V 6 bases and J 2 bases, with 16 bases left between them. CDR3 sequence: CASRYGGTHNTGELFF. The CDR3 nucleotides are TGTGCCAGCAGGTACGGCGGGACGCACAACACCGGGGAGCTGTTTTTT.

The chain couples TRBV28 to TRBJ2-1, with 7 bases aligning to TRBD1. The CDR3 consists of 17 residues. The junction had 10 bases not matched to a gene; V was cut back by 5 bases and J by 0 bases. Looked up from germline, CDR1 is MDHEN and CDR2 is SYDVKM. CDR3: CASSLPTGAGSYNEQFF. CDR3 sequence (DNA): TGTGCCAGCAGTCTCCCTACAGGGGCCGGCTCCTACAATGAGCAGTTCTTC.

This clonotype showed up many times. The CDR3 spells CASSSWRQGYEQYF. The CDR3 DNA reads TGTGCCAGCAGCTCTTGGCGGCAAGGCTACGAGCAGTACTTC. V gene TRBV12-3 or TRBV12-4 combines with J gene TRBJ2-7; D gene unclear. V was clipped by 6 bases and J by 3 bases, with 15 bases between them. There are 14 residues in the CDR3.

The genes are TRBV20-1 and TRBJ2-7, with D uncertain. Germline lookup yields CDR1 DFQATT and CDR2 SNEGSKA (reference sequence). Trimming shortened V by 5 bases and J by 5 bases, and 10 bases separated the two germline ends. The CDR3 is made up of 11 amino acids. The CDR3 coding sequence is TGCAGTGCTGGCGAATACCACGAGCAGTACTTC. Protein: CSAGEYHEQYF.

The chain is built from TRBV4-1 and TRBJ1-1, with TRBD1 as a possible D gene (6 bases). This CDR3 contains 16 residues. V lost 3 bases and J 4 bases, leaving 18 bases between the germline ends. Per germline, CDR1 MGHRA and CDR2 YSYEKL. The CDR3 loop reads CASSHLRTGMGTEAFF. The DNA for the CDR3 is TGCGCCAGCAGCCACCTACGCACAGGGATGGGCACTGAAGCTTTCTTT.

This clonotype was observed a single time. This chain links TRBV19 with TRBJ2-7; D ambiguous. Germline lookup yields CDR1 LNHDA and CDR2 SQIVND (reference sequence). Trimming shortened V by 5 bases and J by 6 bases, and 11 bases separated the two germline ends. The CDR3 extends over 12 amino acids. CDR3 DNA sequence: TGTGCCAGTAGTTTTGTTGGTGGCGAGCAGTACTTC. This translates into CASSFVGGEQYF.

The J gene is TRBJ2-5, the V gene TRBV7-7, with D possibly TRBD2 on 5 matching bases. The germline V and J ends were trimmed by 0 bases and 5 bases, with 10 bases remaining between them. Germline V gene lookup returns CDR1 SSHAT and CDR2 FNYEAQ (reference sequence). The CDR3 is 14 amino acids. The CDR3 here is CASSLAARAETQYF. For the CDR3, the DNA is TGTGCCAGCAGCTTAGCGGCGCGGGCTGAGACCCAGTACTTC.

This chain links TRBV3-1 with TRBJ1-1; D is undetermined. V was pared by 1 base and J by 2 bases, with 8 bases between. The length of the CDR3 is 14 residues. Germline V gene lookup returns CDR1 LGHDT and CDR2 YNNKEL (reference sequence). The CDR3 sequence: CASSQGSGNTEAFF. CDR3 DNA sequence: TGTGCCAGCAGCCAAGGGTCAGGAAACACTGAAGCTTTCTTT. Together with reference TRBV3-1 and TRBJ1-1, the CDR3 gives the full variable domain: DTAVSQTPKYLVTQMGNDKSIKCEQNLGHDTMYWYKQDSKKFLKIMFSYNNKELIINETVPNRFSPKSPDKAHLNLHINSLELGDSAVYFCASSQGSGNTEAFFGQGTRLTVV.

This clonotype has more than one count but fewer than ten. J is TRBJ2-3 and V is TRBV2; D is possibly TRBD2 (6 bases). This CDR3 has 16 residues. V was cut by 6 bases and J by 0 bases, with 16 bases left in between. CDR1 is SNHLY and CDR2 is FYNNEI in the germline V gene. CDR3: CASSPPPGLSTDTQYF. The CDR3 DNA is TGTGCCAGCAGCCCACCTCCGGGACTGAGCACAGATACGCAGTATTTT. Combining the CDR3 with reference TRBV2 and TRBJ2-3 gives the whole variable domain EPEVTQTPSHQVTQMGQEVILRCVPISNHLYFYWYRQILGQKVEFLVSFYNNEISEKSEIFDDQFSVERPDGSNFTLKIRSTKLEDSAMYFCASSPPPGLSTDTQYFGPGTRLTVL.

The genes are TRBV20-1 and TRBJ2-5; 12 bases align to TRBD2. Germline lookup yields CDR1 DFQATT and CDR2 SNEGSKA (reference sequence). The V and J ends lost 3 bases and 0 bases, in that order; junction bases with no gene match: 8. The CDR3 sequence is 17 residues long. The CDR3 spells CSASSWTSGTHQETQYF. Written as DNA, the CDR3 is TGCAGTGCTAGTTCCTGGACTAGCGGGACCCACCAAGAGACCCAGTACTTC.

The chain uses TRBV19 and TRBJ1-2; D is undetermined. This CDR3 has 14 amino acids. Between the trimmed V and J ends, which lost 3 bases and 8 bases, there was a span of 16 bases. Germline values: CDR1 LNHDA, CDR2 SQIVND (reference sequence). CDR3 nucleotides: TGTGCCAGTAGTATTTATCCGGGGAGGAACGGCTACACCTTC. Translating it yields CASSIYPGRNGYTF.

As concerns this clonotype: A much bigger clone sits one base away, suggesting this may be a read error. The chain combines TRBV10-3 with TRBJ2-7; 11 bases match TRBD2. The J call could be wrong; TRBJ2-5 is a better fit for the DNA end. CDR1 is ENHRY, CDR2 SYGVKD, per germline. This CDR3 comprises 15 residues. As DNA, the CDR3 is TGTGCCATCTCCGGGGATAGCGGGGGGGCGGAGACCCAGTACTTC. Amino acids: CAISGDSGGAETQYF.

The rearrangement joins TRBV28 to TRBJ1-5, with TRBD1 as a possible D gene (6 bases). The CDR3 has 14 amino acids. The germline V gene encodes CDR1 MDHEN and CDR2 SYDVKM. Trimming removed 6 bases from V and 7 bases from J, with 16 bases in between. CDR3 DNA: TGTGCCAGCAGCCCCTCAGGGGTTGGCCAGCCCCAGCATTTT. Protein sequence: CASSPSGVGQPQHF.